A single sample gave rise to the 27 T cell receptor beta chains below, sequenced in a study of T-cell memory formation after mild COVID-19 (TCRdb year 2021). Receptors were amplified or captured by 5' RACE. The instrument given in TCRdb is Illumina NovaSeq 6000. The public reads were run again by TCRdb, first through fastp at Q25 and then through MiXCR, and only productive beta chains were kept. Each entry merges the rows of one CDR3 protein and shows their most common DNA and genes. The sample yields 470,000 or so distinct CDR3 sequences; over 15% were counted once. Of the sample, approximately 8.4% falls within the top ten clones. The specimen was PBMCs or a T cell subset sorted from them (not recorded which). The receptors here all came from an adult woman who had mild COVID-19 (a few samples of this study predate the infection). The sample titles of this study are shuffled in the database, so cell type and time point are left out; the donor was told from shared clones.

CDR3 coding DNA: TGTGCCAGCAGCGTGGAGCTAGCGGTGAGCACAGATACGCAGTATTTT. Its translation is CASSVELAVSTDTQYF. The chain uses TRBV9 and TRBJ2-3; 7 bases line up with TRBD2. CDR1 is SGDLS, CDR2 YYNGEE, per germline. Trimming cost V 2 bases and J 0 bases; bases outside gene matches: 6. The CDR3 length is 16 residues.

The V and J genes are TRBV20-1 and TRBJ2-2; 10 nucleotides line up with TRBD1. Germline V gene lookup returns CDR1 DFQATT and CDR2 SNEGSKA (reference sequence). The length of the CDR3 is 16 residues. J gave up 4 bases and V 1 base, and 6 bases lay outside the gene matches. The DNA for the CDR3 is TGCAGTGCTAGAGGAACGGGACAGGGGACCACCGGGGAGCTGTTTTTT. The encoded protein is CSARGTGQGTTGELFF.

This chain connects TRBV9 to TRBJ2-7, with TRBD1 matching 12 bases. Germline assignment: CDR1 SGDLS and CDR2 YYNGEE. The trim removed 4 bases at V and 7 bases at J, leaving 6 bases unmatched. The CDR3 spans 14 residues. For the CDR3, the DNA is TGTGCCAGCAGCCAGGGACAGGGGGCTCGAGAGCAGTACTTC. Residues: CASSQGQGAREQYF.

V usage is TRBV7-9 and J usage is TRBJ2-5; D unresolved. The V end lost 0 bases, the J end lost 5 bases, and 7 bases lay between the germline ends. The CDR3 covers 13 residues. Per the germline V gene, CDR1 is SEHNR and CDR2 is FQNEAQ (reference sequence). CDR3 DNA sequence: TGTGCCAGCAGCTTAGCGGCCCTGGAGACCCAGTACTTC. It specifies CASSLAALETQYF.

This chain uses TRBV19 with TRBJ2-3, with a tentative D call TRBD1 (6 bases). V lost 5 bases, J lost 0 bases, and 15 bases lay in between. The CDR3 extends over 16 amino acids. Germline V CDR1 and CDR2: LNHDA, SQIVND (reference sequence). The CDR3 DNA is TGTGCCAGTAGTGGTCACAGGGAACGAAGCACAGATACGCAGTATTTT. Translated: CASSGHRERSTDTQYF. Full variable domain (missing parts from reference TRBV19 and TRBJ2-3): DGGITQSPKYLFRKEGQNVTLSCEQNLNHDAMYWYRQDPGQGLRLIYYSQIVNDFQKGDIAEGYSVSREKKESFPLTVTSAQKNPTAFYLCASSGHRERSTDTQYFGPGTRLTVL.

The chain couples TRBV24-1 to TRBJ2-1; 12 bases line up with TRBD2. The CDR3 is made up of 16 amino acids. Germline CDR1 KGHDR, CDR2 SFDVKD. V trimming: 3 bases; J trimming: 9 bases; junction bases outside the gene matches: 8. DNA of the CDR3: TGTGCCACCAGTGATCACCTAGCGGGAGGGAGTGGTGAGCAGTTCTTC. This gives the protein CATSDHLAGGSGEQFF.

The chain joins TRBV20-1 to TRBJ1-1; a weak D match, TRBD1 (5 bases). Germline V gene sequence: CDR1 DFQATT, CDR2 SNEGSKA (reference sequence). With 3 bases removed from V and 4 bases from J, the gap between germline ends came to 12 bases. The CDR3 covers 13 residues. DNA for the CDR3: TGCAGTGCTAGTGCCGGGGCTGTCACTGAAGCTTTCTTT. This codes for CSASAGAVTEAFF.

The chain is built from TRBV5-1 and TRBJ1-2; D gene uncertain. This CDR3 is 13 amino acids long. Trimming pared 5 bases from V and 2 bases from J, leaving 10 bases between. Germline CDR1 is SGHRS and CDR2 is YFSETQ. CDR3: CASRPAMNYGYTF. CDR3 in DNA: TGCGCCAGCAGGCCAGCGATGAACTATGGCTACACCTTC.

CDR3 region: CSARGGTSVYNEQFF. DNA of the CDR3: TGCAGTGCTAGAGGAGGGACTAGCGTCTACAATGAGCAGTTCTTC. The V call is TRBV20-1, the J call TRBJ2-1, with TRBD2 identical over 10 bases. The V gene's germline CDR1 is DFQATT and CDR2 SNEGSKA (reference sequence). The CDR3 runs 15 residues. Germline trimming cut 1 base from V and 3 bases from J; bases unmatched to any gene: 3.

V and J are TRBV5-1 and TRBJ1-2; 9 bases match TRBD1. Germline values: CDR1 SGHRS, CDR2 YFSETQ. The CDR3 extends over 15 amino acids. V was clipped by 0 bases and J by 4 bases; unmatched bases: 4. CDR3 DNA sequence: TGCGCCAGCAGCTTGGGGGACAGGGCCACCTATGGCTACACCTTC. It is translated as CASSLGDRATYGYTF.

V gene TRBV12-3 or TRBV12-4 combines with J gene TRBJ2-1; 8 bases line up with TRBD2. V was pared by 6 bases and J by 14 bases, with 12 bases of the junction left unmatched. CDR3 length equals 13 residues. In nucleotides, the CDR3 is TGTGCCAGCAGGCTCACGGGGGGGCGAAGTGAGTTCTTC. Its translation is CASRLTGGRSEFF.

The chain carries TRBV5-1 and TRBJ2-1; the D gene is possibly TRBD1 (6 bases). The CDR3 covers 17 residues. The ends were cut back, 4 bases at V and 3 bases at J, with 20 bases in the middle. In germline, CDR1 is SGHRS, CDR2 YFSETQ. In DNA form, the CDR3 reads TGCGCCAGCAGCATTAACCCGGTGGGGGCAAGCTACAATGAGCAGTTCTTC. Protein: CASSINPVGASYNEQFF.

This clonotype was observed a handful of times. The genes are TRBV9 and TRBJ2-7, with no clear D. The CDR3 spans 14 residues. Germline CDR1 is SGDLS and CDR2 is YYNGEE. Trimming removed 0 bases at V and 3 bases at J, with 10 bases between. CDR3: CASSVDQNGYEQYF. The CDR3 region has the DNA TGTGCCAGCAGCGTAGATCAGAATGGCTACGAGCAGTACTTC.

In this sample, this clonotype turned up many times. The chain employs TRBV12-3 or TRBV12-4 and TRBJ1-5; no definite D call. This CDR3 contains 13 residues. V was cut by 3 bases and J by 3 bases, with 6 bases left in between. CDR3 sequence reads: CASSLGVNQPQHF. CDR3 DNA: TGTGCCAGCAGTTTGGGAGTCAATCAGCCCCAGCATTTT.

The chain couples TRBV2 to TRBJ2-3; possibly TRBD1 for D (6 bases). The CDR3 is 13 residues long. Between the trimmed V and J ends, which lost 5 bases and 4 bases, there was a span of 10 bases. Germline lookup yields CDR1 SNHLY and CDR2 FYNNEI. This CDR3 reads CASSRRGADTQYF. The CDR3, as DNA: TGTGCCAGCAGTCGCAGGGGCGCAGATACGCAGTATTTT.

The genes are TRBV4-2 and TRBJ2-3; 13 nucleotides match TRBD2. V shed 3 bases, J shed 9 bases, and the junction held 6 bases outside the gene matches. Germline values: CDR1 LGHNA, CDR2 YNFKEQ. The CDR3 spans 15 residues. This chain's CDR3 is CASSQGTSGALTQYF. The DNA for the CDR3 is TGTGCCAGCAGCCAGGGGACTAGCGGGGCTTTAACGCAGTATTTT.

This clonotype has a handful of counts. The rearrangement uses TRBV4-3 and TRBJ2-2; TRBD2 agrees at 12 bases. Germline CDR1 is LGHNA and CDR2 is YSLEER. V shed 3 bases and J 6 bases; nucleotides not matched to a gene: 5. The CDR3 totals 16 residues. This CDR3 reads CASSHALAGGAGELFF. Written as DNA, the CDR3 is TGCGCCAGCAGCCACGCCCTAGCGGGAGGGGCCGGGGAGCTGTTTTTT.

This clonotype was seen a handful of times. This sequence joins TRBV5-8 and TRBJ1-2, with 7 bases fitting TRBD1. This CDR3 has 14 amino acids. Germline CDR1 is SGHTS and CDR2 is YDEGEE. V lost 3 bases to trimming and J lost 7 bases; unmatched junction nucleotides: 9. The CDR3: CASSWRQGLPGYTF. The CDR3 nucleotides are TGTGCCAGCAGCTGGCGACAGGGTTTGCCTGGCTACACCTTC.

This clonotype was seen only a few times. The chain recombines TRBV7-9 with TRBJ2-3, with D unresolved. Trimming pared 2 bases from V and 6 bases from J, leaving 9 bases between. The CDR3 contains 13 residues. Per germline, CDR1 SEHNR and CDR2 FQNEAQ (reference sequence). In DNA form, the CDR3 reads TGTGCCAGCAGCTTATATGCCGACGATACGCAGTATTTT. Translating it yields CASSLYADDTQYF.

The V call is TRBV30, the J call TRBJ2-1; no reliable D call. Trimming cost V 0 bases and J 0 bases, with 15 bases left between them. The CDR3 consists of 17 residues. In germline, CDR1 is GTSNPN, CDR2 SVGIG (reference sequence). CDR3 sequence (DNA): TGTGCCTGGAGTGTCCACCGGGTCCTGAGCTCCTACAATGAGCAGTTCTTC. Its translation is CAWSVHRVLSSYNEQFF. Combining the CDR3 with reference TRBV30 and TRBJ2-1 gives the whole variable domain SQTIHQWPATLVQPVGSPLSLECTVEGTSNPNLYWYRQAAGRGLQLLFYSVGIGQISSEVPQNLSASRPQDRQFILSSKKLLLSDSGFYLCAWSVHRVLSSYNEQFFGPGTRLTVL.

The chain combines TRBV20-1 with TRBJ1-3; perhaps TRBD1 as D (5 bases). The CDR3 has 16 residues. Germline assignment: CDR1 DFQATT and CDR2 SNEGSKA (reference sequence). Trimming left V 3 bases short and J 0 bases short, with 15 bases between. CDR3 residues: CSASPGTFSSGNTIYF. The CDR3, as DNA: TGCAGTGCTAGTCCCGGGACTTTCAGCTCTGGAAACACCATATATTTT.

The rearrangement uses TRBV19 and TRBJ2-3, with D perhaps assigned TRBD1 or TRBD2 (5 bases each). V shed 5 bases and J shed 6 bases, with 15 bases lying between them. The CDR3 runs to 14 residues. Germline V gene lookup returns CDR1 LNHDA and CDR2 SQIVND (reference sequence). The CDR3 nucleotides read TGTGCCAGTAGTGGTCCTGTGAGGGGCGATACGCAGTATTTT. This codes for CASSGPVRGDTQYF.

In its sample, this clonotype was seen a few times. The chain couples TRBV6-5 to TRBJ2-7; TRBD1 matches at 8 bases. Germline V gene data show CDR1 as MNHEY and CDR2 as SVGAGI. J gave up 0 bases and V 7 bases, and 11 bases lay outside the gene matches. The CDR3 has 16 residues. CDR3 protein: CASTPSGTGLSYEQYF. Here the CDR3 DNA reads TGTGCCAGCACCCCCTCCGGGACAGGACTCTCCTACGAGCAGTACTTC.

V is TRBV7-2 and J is TRBJ2-3; 9 bases align to TRBD2. The CDR3 runs 16 residues. Looked up from germline, CDR1 is SGHTA and CDR2 is FQGNSA. V dropped 5 bases and J dropped 2; count of bases not matched to a gene: 8. The CDR3 nucleotides are TGTGCCAGCAGCCGGCGGGGGGGACAGTTCACAGATACGCAGTATTTT. Translation gives CASSRRGGQFTDTQYF.

Only a few counts were recorded for this clonotype. This chain connects TRBV29-1 to TRBJ2-3; D is perhaps TRBD2 (6 bases). CDR1 is SQVTM and CDR2 is ANQGSEA in the germline V gene. The CDR3 sequence is 14 residues long. Deletions cut 4 bases from V and 2 bases from J, with 13 bases between. CDR3 in amino acids: CSVGEAGYTDTQYF. The CDR3, as DNA: TGCAGCGTTGGTGAGGCGGGGTACACAGATACGCAGTATTTT.

J is TRBJ2-3 and V is TRBV7-9, with D perhaps TRBD1 (6 bases). This CDR3 has 17 amino acids. Deletions cut 2 bases from V and 2 bases from J, with 17 bases between. The germline gives CDR1 SEHNR, CDR2 FQNEAQ (reference sequence). The CDR3: CASSLWERTAFTDTQYF. CDR3 coding DNA: TGTGCCAGCAGCTTATGGGAGAGGACAGCTTTCACAGATACGCAGTATTTT.

The chain carries TRBV20-1 and TRBJ2-1, with 8 bases that match TRBD2. V shed 4 bases, J shed 4 bases, and the junction held 6 bases outside the gene matches. Germline lookup yields CDR1 DFQATT and CDR2 SNEGSKA (reference sequence). This CDR3 spans 14 amino acids. The CDR3 loop is CSATAGVSYNEQFF. DNA of the CDR3: TGCAGTGCTACAGCGGGAGTTAGTTACAATGAGCAGTTCTTC.